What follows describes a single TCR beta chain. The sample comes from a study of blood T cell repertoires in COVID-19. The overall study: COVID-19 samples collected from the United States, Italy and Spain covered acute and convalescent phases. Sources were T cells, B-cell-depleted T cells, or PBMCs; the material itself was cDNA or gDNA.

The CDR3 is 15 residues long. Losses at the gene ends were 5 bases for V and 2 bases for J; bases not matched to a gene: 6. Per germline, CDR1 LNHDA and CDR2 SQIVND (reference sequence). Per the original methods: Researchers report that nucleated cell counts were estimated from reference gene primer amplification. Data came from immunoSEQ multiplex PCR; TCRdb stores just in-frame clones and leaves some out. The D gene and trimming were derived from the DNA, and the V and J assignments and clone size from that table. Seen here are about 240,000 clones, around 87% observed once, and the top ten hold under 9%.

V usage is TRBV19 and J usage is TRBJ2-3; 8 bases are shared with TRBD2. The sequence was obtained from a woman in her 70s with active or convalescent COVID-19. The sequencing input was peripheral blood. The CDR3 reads CASSARRGATDTQYF. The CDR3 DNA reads TGTGCCAGTAGTGCACGGCGGGGGGCCACAGATACGCAGTATTTT.